A selection of T cell receptor beta chains follows, all from one sample in a study of T cells in localized non-small cell lung cancer. Repertoires were generated with immunoSEQ multiplex PCR, while TCRdb's copy carries only in-frame clones and drops some. In the table there are over 40,000 clones, more than 70% of which are singletons. The sample consisted of peripheral blood, taken before any cancer treatment. The receptors derive from a female donor of 60 years or more with stage I squamous cell lung carcinoma. Both conserved end residues are part of each CDR3. Each record gives: D gene, V gene, clone size, J gene, CDR3 DNA, CDR3 protein. A D gene is named only where the DNA matches it firmly. Clone size is not always given. Where it is, it says once, few, many or a class for expanded clones.

D gene: TRBD2; V gene: TRBV29-1; clone size: .; J gene: TRBJ2-1; CDR3 DNA: TGCAGCGTCCTCCCTAGCGGGAGGGGCAATGAGCAGTTCTTC; CDR3 protein: CSVLPSGRGNEQFF
D gene: .; V gene: TRBV6-5; clone size: .; J gene: TRBJ1-5; CDR3 DNA: TGTGCCAGCAGTTACTCGGGGACCTTCAATCAGCCCCAGCATTTT; CDR3 protein: CASSYSGTFNQPQHF
D gene: .; V gene: TRBV7-2; clone size: .; J gene: TRBJ2-6; CDR3 DNA: TGTGCCAGCAGCTTAGCGTGGGGAAGGGGGGCCAACGTCCTGACTTTC; CDR3 protein: CASSLAWGRGANVLTF
D gene: TRBD1; V gene: TRBV27; clone size: .; J gene: TRBJ1-2; CDR3 DNA: TGTGCCAGCAGGGGAGGGACAGGGGGACCATATGGCTACACCTTC; CDR3 protein: CASRGGTGGPYGYTF
D gene: TRBD2; V gene: TRBV5-1; clone size: .; J gene: TRBJ2-7; CDR3 DNA: TGCGCCAGCAGCTTTTCACTAGCGGGAGGGGAGCAGTACTTC; CDR3 protein: CASSFSLAGGEQYF
D gene: .; V gene: TRBV25-1; clone size: .; J gene: TRBJ1-4; CDR3 DNA: TGTGCCAGCAGTCCGCGGACTGGGTCAACTAATGAAAAACTGTTTTTT; CDR3 protein: CASSPRTGSTNEKLFF
D gene: .; V gene: TRBV7-4; clone size: .; J gene: TRBJ2-7; CDR3 DNA: TGTGCCAGCAGCTTAGAGCCGGCCTGGCGTTGCTACGAGCAGTACTTC; CDR3 protein: CASSLEPAWRCYEQYF
D gene: .; V gene: TRBV7-7; clone size: .; J gene: TRBJ1-1; CDR3 DNA: TGTGCTAGCAGCTTAGGGCAGGGCACTGAAGCTTTCTTT; CDR3 protein: CASSLGQGTEAFF
D gene: .; V gene: TRBV5-6; clone size: .; J gene: TRBJ2-1; CDR3 DNA: TGTGCCAGCAGCTTGTCCAGGACTTACAATGAGCAGTTCTTC; CDR3 protein: CASSLSRTYNEQFF
D gene: TRBD2; V gene: TRBV9; clone size: .; J gene: TRBJ2-1; CDR3 DNA: TGTGCCAGCAGCGTTGGGGGAGGGCCCTATGAGCAGTTCTTC; CDR3 protein: CASSVGGGPYEQFF
D gene: .; V gene: TRBV21-1; clone size: .; J gene: TRBJ1-1; CDR3 DNA: TGTGCCAGCAGCACCAGGGGAGGGAACACTGAAGCTTTCTTT; CDR3 protein: CASSTRGGNTEAFF
D gene: TRBD2; V gene: TRBV5-4; clone size: .; J gene: TRBJ2-2; CDR3 DNA: TGTGCCAGCAGCTTGGTTGGACTAGCGGGAGGGACCGGGGAGCTGTTTTTT; CDR3 protein: CASSLVGLAGGTGELFF
D gene: .; V gene: TRBV27; clone size: .; J gene: TRBJ2-1; CDR3 DNA: TGTGCCAGCAGTTCGGACGAGGGGCTCGGGGAGAATGAGCAGTTCTTC; CDR3 protein: CASSSDEGLGENEQFF
D gene: TRBD1; V gene: TRBV6-1; clone size: .; J gene: TRBJ2-1; CDR3 DNA: TGTGCCAGCAGTGTCGGACAGGGGTCCTACAATGAGCAGTTCTTC; CDR3 protein: CASSVGQGSYNEQFF
D gene: .; V gene: TRBV4-3; clone size: once; J gene: TRBJ1-1; CDR3 DNA: TGCGCCAGCAGCCAAGAATCGGTCCGGGTGAGGACTGAAGCTTTCTTT; CDR3 protein: CASSQESVRVRTEAFF
D gene: .; V gene: TRBV21-1; clone size: .; J gene: TRBJ2-1; CDR3 DNA: TGTGCCAGCAGCAAAAGCACCCGCGCGGCGAATGAGCAGTTCTTC; CDR3 protein: CASSKSTRAANEQFF
D gene: TRBD2; V gene: TRBV29-1; clone size: .; J gene: TRBJ2-2; CDR3 DNA: TGCAGCGTTGACGTTAGCGGGGCGATTGAGGGGGAGCTGTTTTTT; CDR3 protein: CSVDVSGAIEGELFF
D gene: TRBD2; V gene: TRBV7-6; clone size: .; J gene: TRBJ2-1; CDR3 DNA: TGTGCCAGCAGCTCCCGACTAGCGGACTCCTACAATGAGCAGTTCTTC; CDR3 protein: CASSSRLADSYNEQFF
D gene: .; V gene: TRBV19; clone size: .; J gene: TRBJ2-3; CDR3 DNA: TGTGCCAGTAGTATAGTCTGGGGCCGGAACCGGGCAGATACGCAGTATTTT; CDR3 protein: CASSIVWGRNRADTQYF
D gene: .; V gene: TRBV18; clone size: .; J gene: TRBJ2-7; CDR3 DNA: TGTGCCAGCTCCCGCGGACAGAACTACGAGCAGTACTTC; CDR3 protein: CASSRGQNYEQYF
D gene: .; V gene: TRBV7-2; clone size: .; J gene: TRBJ2-1; CDR3 DNA: TGTGCCAGCAGCTTAGGCTTAACAGGGAGAAGTAGGCAGTTCTTC; CDR3 protein: CASSLGLTGRSRQFF